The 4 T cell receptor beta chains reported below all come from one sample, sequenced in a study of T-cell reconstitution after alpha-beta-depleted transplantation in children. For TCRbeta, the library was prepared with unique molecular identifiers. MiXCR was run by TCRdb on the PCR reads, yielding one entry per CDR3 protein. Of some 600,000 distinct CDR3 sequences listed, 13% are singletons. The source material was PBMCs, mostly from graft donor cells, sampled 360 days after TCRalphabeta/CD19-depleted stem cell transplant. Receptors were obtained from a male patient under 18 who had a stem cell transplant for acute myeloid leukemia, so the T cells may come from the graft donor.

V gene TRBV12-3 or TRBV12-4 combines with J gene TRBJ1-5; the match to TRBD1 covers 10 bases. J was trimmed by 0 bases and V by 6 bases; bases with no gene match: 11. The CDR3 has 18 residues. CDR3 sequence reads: CASSYRTGGPYSNQPQHF. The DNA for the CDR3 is TGTGCCAGCAGCTACCGGACAGGGGGTCCCTATAGCAATCAGCCCCAGCATTTT.

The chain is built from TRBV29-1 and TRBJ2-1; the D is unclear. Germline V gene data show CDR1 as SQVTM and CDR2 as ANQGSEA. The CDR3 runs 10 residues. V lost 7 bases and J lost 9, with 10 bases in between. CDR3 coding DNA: TGCAGCGCCACGACGGGTGAGCAGTTCTTC. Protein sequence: CSATTGEQFF.

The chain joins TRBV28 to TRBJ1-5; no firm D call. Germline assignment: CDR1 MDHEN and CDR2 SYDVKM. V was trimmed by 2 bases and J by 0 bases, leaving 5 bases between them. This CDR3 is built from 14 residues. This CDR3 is CASSLVLSNQPQHF. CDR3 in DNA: TGTGCCAGCAGTTTAGTGCTTAGCAATCAGCCCCAGCATTTT.

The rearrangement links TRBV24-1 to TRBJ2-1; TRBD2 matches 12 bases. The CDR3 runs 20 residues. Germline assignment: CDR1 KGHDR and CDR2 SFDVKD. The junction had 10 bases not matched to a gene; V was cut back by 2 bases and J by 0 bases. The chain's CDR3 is CATSDYPSGRAGSSYNEQFF. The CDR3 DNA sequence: TGTGCCACCAGTGATTACCCTAGCGGGAGGGCCGGGAGCTCCTACAATGAGCAGTTCTTC.